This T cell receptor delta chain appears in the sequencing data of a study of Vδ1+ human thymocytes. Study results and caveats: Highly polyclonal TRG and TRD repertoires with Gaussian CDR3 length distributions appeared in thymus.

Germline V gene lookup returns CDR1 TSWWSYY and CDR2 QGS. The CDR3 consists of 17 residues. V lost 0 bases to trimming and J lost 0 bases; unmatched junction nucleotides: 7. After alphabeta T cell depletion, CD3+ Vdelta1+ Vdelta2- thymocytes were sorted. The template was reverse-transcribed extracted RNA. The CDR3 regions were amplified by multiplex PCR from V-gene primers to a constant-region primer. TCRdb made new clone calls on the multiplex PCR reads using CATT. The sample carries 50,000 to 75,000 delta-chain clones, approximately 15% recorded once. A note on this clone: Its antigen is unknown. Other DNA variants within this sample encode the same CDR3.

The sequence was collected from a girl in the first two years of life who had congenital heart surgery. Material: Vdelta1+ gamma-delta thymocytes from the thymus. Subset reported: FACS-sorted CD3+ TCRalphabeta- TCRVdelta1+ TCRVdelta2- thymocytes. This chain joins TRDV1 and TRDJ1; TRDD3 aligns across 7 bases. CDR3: CALGELPRGGYTDKLIF. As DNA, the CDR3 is TGTGCTCTTGGGGAACTACCACGGGGGGGATACACCGATAAACTCATCTTT.